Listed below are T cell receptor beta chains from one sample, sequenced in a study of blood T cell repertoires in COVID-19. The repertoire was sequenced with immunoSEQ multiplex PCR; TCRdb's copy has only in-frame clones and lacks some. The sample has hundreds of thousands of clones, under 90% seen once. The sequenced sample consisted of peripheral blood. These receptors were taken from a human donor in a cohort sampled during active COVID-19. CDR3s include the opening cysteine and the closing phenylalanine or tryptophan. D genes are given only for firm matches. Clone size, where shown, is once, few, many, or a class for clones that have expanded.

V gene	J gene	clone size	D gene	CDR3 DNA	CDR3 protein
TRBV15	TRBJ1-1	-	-	TGTGCCACCAGCAGACAGGGCGGTAACACTGAAGCTTTCTTT	CATSRQGGNTEAFF
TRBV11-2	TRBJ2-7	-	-	TGTGCCAGCAGCTTAGATCACCCGGGTAGGGGAACCTACGAGCAGTACTTC	CASSLDHPGRGTYEQYF
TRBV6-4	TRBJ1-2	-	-	TGTGCCACCCACGACATTATTGGCTACACCTTC	CATHDIIGYTF
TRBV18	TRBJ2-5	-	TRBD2	TGTGCCAGCTCACCACGATTAAGCGGGGGTGGAGGAGAGACCCAGTACTTC	CASSPRLSGGGGETQYF
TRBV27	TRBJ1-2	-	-	TGTGCCAGCAGTCCGCTAGGAAGTGGCGGCTACACCTTC	CASSPLGSGGYTF
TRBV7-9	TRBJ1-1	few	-	TGTGCCAGCAGCTTACTCGGGGATATTTATGAAGCTTTCTTT	CASSLLGDIYEAFF
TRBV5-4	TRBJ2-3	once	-	TGTGCCAGCAGCTTTTCAGGCACAGATACGCAGTATTTT	CASSFSGTDTQYF
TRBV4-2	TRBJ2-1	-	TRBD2	TGTGCCAGCAGCCAAGAAGGCGGTCTTGTGCTGGCGGGAGCTCTCTCCAATGAGCAGTTCTTC	CASSQEGGLVLAGALSNEQFF
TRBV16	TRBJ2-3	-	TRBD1	TGTGCCAGCAGCCAACGGACAGGGAGAGCATCAGATACGCAGTATTTT	CASSQRTGRASDTQYF
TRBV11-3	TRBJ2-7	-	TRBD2	TGTGCCAGCAGCCCCGGGGGGGGGAGAGACTACGAGCAGTACTTC	CASSPGGGRDYEQYF
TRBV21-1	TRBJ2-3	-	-	TGTGCCAGCAGCAAAGTCTGTTGGCGGGAGGGGCGGGCACGGGCGGACACAGATACGCAGTATTTT	CASSKVCWREGRARADTDTQYF
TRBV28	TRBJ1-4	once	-	TGTGCCAGCACCTCCTGGGGCGGTCTCTCAACTAATGAAAAACTGTTTTTT	CASTSWGGLSTNEKLFF
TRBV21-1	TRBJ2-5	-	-	TGTGCCAGCAGCGCTGACTCGAGGAACCTGTACTTC	CASSADSRNLYF
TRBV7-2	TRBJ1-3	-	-	TGTGCCAGCAGCGACCAGGGTACTGGAAACACCATATATTTT	CASSDQGTGNTIYF
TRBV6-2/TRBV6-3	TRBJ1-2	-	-	TGTGCCAGCAGTTCCAGGAGGGAGGATGGCTACACCTTC	CASSSRREDGYTF
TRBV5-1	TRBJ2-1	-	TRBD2	TGCGCCAGCAGCCTCCCTAGCGGGAGCTCCTACAATGAGCAGTTCTTC	CASSLPSGSSYNEQFF
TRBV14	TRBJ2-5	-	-	TGTGCCAGCAGCCAAGTCAGGGCGGCGAAGACCCAGTACTTC	CASSQVRAAKTQYF
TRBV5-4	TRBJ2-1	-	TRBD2	TGTGCCAGCAGCTCCCGGCTAGCGGCTTACTACAATGAGCAGTTCTTC	CASSSRLAAYYNEQFF
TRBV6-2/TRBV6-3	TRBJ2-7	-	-	TGTGCCAGCAGTCCGTCGGGACAACCCACCTACGAGCAGTACTTC	CASSPSGQPTYEQYF
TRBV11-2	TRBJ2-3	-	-	TGTGCCAGCAGCTTAGGGGCGGGAAGAACAGATACGCAGTATTTT	CASSLGAGRTDTQYF
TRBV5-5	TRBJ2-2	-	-	TGTGCCAGCAGCGTGGGCCCCTCGGGACACTCGAACACCGGGGAGCTGTTTTTT	CASSVGPSGHSNTGELFF
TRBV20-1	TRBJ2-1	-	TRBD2	TGCAGTGCTAGTGCTAGCGGATTTGAGCAGTTCTTC	CSASASGFEQFF
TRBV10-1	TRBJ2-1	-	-	TGCGCCAGCAGTGAGTCGGCTGGAGCAAATGAGCAGTTCTTC	CASSESAGANEQFF
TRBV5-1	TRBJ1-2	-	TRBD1	TGCGCCAGCGGACAGGGGGCACCGGACGGCTACACCTTC	CASGQGAPDGYTF
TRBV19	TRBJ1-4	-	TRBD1	TGTGCCAGTAGTATCGGGACAGGATGGGAAAAACTGTTTTTT	CASSIGTGWEKLFF
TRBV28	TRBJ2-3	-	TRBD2	TGTGCCAGCAGTTTCCCCCTAACTAGCGGGGGAGAGTATTTT	CASSFPLTSGGEYF
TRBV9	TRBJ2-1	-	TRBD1	TGTGCCAGCAGCGTAGGAGGGGACAGCTACAATGAGCAGTTCTTC	CASSVGGDSYNEQFF
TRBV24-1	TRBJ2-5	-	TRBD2	TGTGCCACCAGTGATATAACATCGGGTCTAGCGGGTAAAGAGACCCAGTACTTC	CATSDITSGLAGKETQYF
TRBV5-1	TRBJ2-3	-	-	TGCGCCAGCAGCTTGGCGTCTGGTGGGAGGCCCACAGATACGCAGTATTTT	CASSLASGGRPTDTQYF
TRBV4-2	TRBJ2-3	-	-	TGTGCCAGCAGCCAGGGACATGGGGATACGCAGTATTTT	CASSQGHGDTQYF
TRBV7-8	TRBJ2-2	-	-	TGTGCCAGCATCCCGTGGGGGGCCGGGGAGCTGTTTTTT	CASIPWGAGELFF